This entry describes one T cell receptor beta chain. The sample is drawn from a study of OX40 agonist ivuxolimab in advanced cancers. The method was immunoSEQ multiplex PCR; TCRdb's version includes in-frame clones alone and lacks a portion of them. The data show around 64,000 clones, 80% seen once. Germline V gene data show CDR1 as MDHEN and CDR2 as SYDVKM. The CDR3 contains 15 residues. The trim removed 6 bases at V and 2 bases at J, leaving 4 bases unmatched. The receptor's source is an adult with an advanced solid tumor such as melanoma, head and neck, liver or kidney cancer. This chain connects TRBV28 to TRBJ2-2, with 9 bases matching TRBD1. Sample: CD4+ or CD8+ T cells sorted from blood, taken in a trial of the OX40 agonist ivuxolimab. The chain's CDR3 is CASSSGQGNTGELFF. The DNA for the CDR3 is TGTGCCAGCAGCTCGGGACAGGGAAACACCGGGGAGCTGTTTTTT.